This entry features one T cell receptor beta chain sequence. Its antigen remains unknown. The treatment is: roughly ten-day PBMC culture with coronavirus spike peptide pools or control peptides (ViraFEST assay). After expanding antigen-specific T cells with peptide pools, ViraFEST sequenced their TCRs. This record belongs to a study of vaccination and CD4 T cells after COVID-19. About the research overall: Stimulation of the cells used overlapping spike peptide pools from SARS-CoV-2 and from the common cold coronaviruses HCoV-NL63, HCoV-OC43 and HCoV-229E.

With the Oncomine TCR Beta short-read assay, DNA from cultured CD4+ T cells was sequenced. Via MiXCR, TCRdb re-called the PCR reads, giving one row per CDR3 protein. The repertoire includes some 23,000 distinct CDR3 sequences, around 45% of them detected once, and about 19% sits in the top ten. The CDR3 loop spans 15 amino acids. Trimming left V 1 base short and J 1 base short, with 9 bases between. The germline gives CDR1 MGHDK, CDR2 SYGVNS. The chain combines TRBV25-1 with TRBJ2-3; D uncertain. The specimen was CD4+ T cells from blood, cultured in vitro, collected before SARS-CoV-2 vaccination. This TCR was recovered from a human donor who received a COVID-19 vaccine. The CDR3 DNA sequence: TGTGCCAGCAGTGAATTGAACGGAGGCACAGATACGCAGTATTTT. It translates to CASSELNGGTDTQYF.